The next 30 T cell receptor beta chains were all read from a single sample in a study of molecular identifiers for immune sequencing clone quantification. A single record per CDR3 protein comes from TCRdb applying MiXCR to the PCR reads. This table holds about 510,000 distinct CDR3 sequences, 20% to 25% found once. Sequenced sample: naive CD8+ T cells from blood, with Jurkat cell RNA spiked in. Subset denoted: FACS-sorted CD8+CD4-CCR7+CD45RA+ naive T cells. These receptors originate from a human donor in good health. Some libraries in this study had Jurkat cell RNA spiked in.

Turning to this clonotype: One end of the junction fails to match germline, which may point to a read error. This chain links TRBV27 with TRBJ2-7; D is possibly TRBD2 (5 bases). From germline, CDR1 is MNHEY and CDR2 SMNVEV (reference sequence). The CDR3 runs to 12 residues. The CDR3 nucleotides are TGTGCCGGCAGGACTGGGTGGGGCGAGCAGTACTTC. Translating it yields CAGRTGWGEQYF.

This clonotype was seen a few times. The V call is TRBV6-2 or TRBV6-3, the J call TRBJ1-4; D is ambiguous. The CDR3 has 15 residues. V lost 6 bases, J lost 0 bases, and 11 bases lay in between. Per germline, CDR1 MNHEY and CDR2 SVGEGT. In nucleotides, the CDR3 is TGTGCCAGCAGCCCCGAGCCGGCAACTAATGAAAAACTGTTTTTT. Translating gives CASSPEPATNEKLFF.

This clonotype was counted many times. V gene TRBV13 combines with J gene TRBJ2-5, with D perhaps TRBD2 (6 bases). There are 15 residues in the CDR3. CDR1 PRHDT and CDR2 FYEKMQ come from the germline V gene (reference sequence). Trimming shortened V by 2 bases and J by 2 bases, and 12 bases separated the two germline ends. The CDR3 here is CASSLTLAPQETQYF. In DNA form, the CDR3 reads TGTGCCAGCAGCTTAACCCTAGCGCCTCAAGAGACCCAGTACTTC. Variable domain in full (rest from reference TRBV13 and TRBJ2-5): AAGVIQSPRHLIKEKRETATLKCYPIPRHDTVYWYQQGPGQDPQFLISFYEKMQSDKGSIPDRFSAQQFSDYHSELNMSSLELGDSALYFCASSLTLAPQETQYFGPGTRLLVL.

Worth noting for this clonotype: A much more abundant neighbour one base away suggests this may be a read error. The chain links TRBV4-3 to TRBJ2-7; 10 bases match TRBD2. The germline CDR1 and CDR2 sequences are LGHNA and YSLEER. The CDR3 sequence is 15 residues long. CDR3 nucleotides: TGCGCCGGCAGCCAAGATATCCTAGCGGGGGTCGAGCAGTACTTC. It is translated as CAGSQDILAGVEQYF.

The count of this clonotype is one. A read error is likely, as this CDR3 ends without the conserved phenylalanine or tryptophan. J is TRBJ2-7 and V is TRBV27; 7 nucleotides align to TRBD1. Germline assignment: CDR1 MNHEY and CDR2 SMNVEV (reference sequence). CDR3 length: 13 amino acids. J lost 9 bases, V lost 5 bases, and 10 bases had no gene match. Here the CDR3 DNA reads TGTGCCAGCAGTGTCGGGACAGCGACCTGGCAGTACTCC. Protein sequence: CASSVGTATWQYS.

This clonotype was seen only a few times. The gene calls are TRBV11-2 and TRBJ2-7; D gene ambiguous. CDR3 size: 13 residues. The ends were cut back, 5 bases at V and 3 bases at J, with 11 bases in the middle. Germline loops: CDR1 SGHAT, CDR2 FQNNGV. DNA for the CDR3: TGTGCCAGCAGCCAAAGCAAGAACTACGAGCAGTACTTC. Encoded protein: CASSQSKNYEQYF.

This clonotype was seen at least ten times. CDR3 sequence: CASSQSGTAQTQNEKLFF. The CDR3 bases are TGCGCCAGCAGTCAATCGGGGACAGCACAGACCCAAAATGAAAAACTGTTTTTT. The V and J genes are TRBV23-1 and TRBJ1-4; 7 bases are shared with TRBD1. TRBV23-1 is known as an ORF, though its function is uncertain. After removal of 0 bases from V and 5 bases from J, the junction contained 12 bases not matched to a gene. The CDR3 loop spans 18 amino acids.

This chain joins TRBV11-3 and TRBJ2-7; weak D call: TRBD2 (5 bases). V dropped 4 bases and J dropped 7 bases, with 14 bases sitting between them. The CDR3 covers 13 residues. Per the germline V gene, CDR1 is SGHNT and CDR2 is YENEEA. CDR3 DNA: TGTGCCAGCAGCTCGAGGGAAGGACCTGAGCAGTACTTC. The encoded protein is CASSSREGPEQYF. Filled out from reference TRBV11-3 and TRBJ2-7, the complete variable domain reads EAGVVQSPRYKIIEKKQPVAFWCNPISGHNTLYWYLQNLGQGPELLIRYENEEAVDDSQLPKDRFSAERLKGVDSTLKIQPAELGDSAVYLCASSSREGPEQYFGPGTRLTVT.

On this clonotype itself: This may be a read error, as it is one base from a much larger clone. Here the CDR3 omits its conserved ending phenylalanine or tryptophan, so a read error is the likely source. The chain employs TRBV7-9 and TRBJ2-7; maybe TRBD2 (5 bases). Trimming left V 4 bases short and J 4 bases short, with 11 bases between. Germline CDR1 is SEHNR and CDR2 is FQNEAQ (reference sequence). The CDR3 runs 13 residues. CDR3 amino acids: CASSSVWEYEQYS. In DNA, the CDR3 is TGTGCCAGCAGCTCAGTCTGGGAGTACGAGCAGTACTCC.

The CDR3 region is CASSSGTGGSNQPQHF. The CDR3 nucleotides read TGTGCCAGCAGTTCCGGGACAGGGGGGAGCAATCAGCCCCAGCATTTT. The chain has TRBV6-6 and TRBJ1-5, with 11 bases lining up with TRBD1. The CDR3 totals 16 residues. Germline CDR1 MNHNY, CDR2 SVGAGI (reference sequence). The J segment lost 1 base and the V segment lost 4 bases, leaving 3 bases of the junction unmatched.

The chain couples TRBV12-3 or TRBV12-4 to TRBJ1-2, with TRBD1 identical over 7 bases. V lost 5 bases to trimming and J lost 8 bases; unmatched junction nucleotides: 14. The CDR3 length is 15 residues. CDR3 amino acids: CASSPSGQPNGGYTF. CDR3 nucleotide sequence: TGTGCCAGCAGTCCGTCGGGACAGCCAAATGGGGGCTACACCTTC.

A few counts support this clonotype. The rearrangement links TRBV19 to TRBJ1-1; no clear D. This CDR3 is built from 15 residues. V was shortened by 7 bases and J by 0 bases, with 15 bases between the two germline ends. CDR1 and CDR2 from the germline V gene are LNHDA and SQIVND (reference sequence). The CDR3 here is CASTPSGLMNTEAFF. CDR3 nucleotide sequence: TGTGCCAGTACCCCGTCAGGTCTTATGAACACTGAAGCTTTCTTT.

This chain connects TRBV9 to TRBJ2-2, with D unclear. Germline CDR1 and CDR2: SGDLS and YYNGEE. The CDR3 contains 12 residues. V lost 0 bases, J lost 7 bases, and 4 bases lay in between. The CDR3 DNA is TGTGCCAGCAGCGTAGCGATCGGGGAGCTGTTTTTT. Encoded protein: CASSVAIGELFF.

This clonotype showed up many times. The rearrangement joins TRBV5-5 to TRBJ2-7, with D perhaps matching TRBD1 (6 bases). Trimming cost V 4 bases and J 3 bases, with 14 bases left between them. Germline assignment: CDR1 SGHKS and CDR2 YYEKEE (reference sequence). This CDR3 has 14 residues. CDR3 DNA sequence: TGTGCCAGCAGCCTGATGGGGGCCTTCTACGAGCAGTACTTC. Its translation: CASSLMGAFYEQYF.

The chain employs TRBV24-1 and TRBJ2-3; a weak D match, TRBD2 (5 bases). V lost 5 bases and J 0 bases, leaving 11 bases between the germline ends. This CDR3 contains 15 residues. Germline values: CDR1 KGHDR, CDR2 SFDVKD. The CDR3 loop is CATSATDSSTDTQYF. The CDR3 DNA is TGTGCCACCAGTGCGACGGACTCTAGCACAGATACGCAGTATTTT.

V and J are TRBV30 and TRBJ2-7, with D perhaps matching TRBD2 (6 bases). Per germline, CDR1 GTSNPN and CDR2 SVGIG (reference sequence). V gave up 5 bases and J gave up 6 bases, with 8 bases separating them. The CDR3 consists of 10 residues. The CDR3 DNA reads as TGTGCCTGGGACGGGGGCGAGCAGTACTTC. Its translation: CAWDGGEQYF. Using reference TRBV30 and TRBJ2-7 for the parts outside the CDR3, the full variable domain is SQTIHQWPATLVQPVGSPLSLECTVEGTSNPNLYWYRQAAGRGLQLLFYSVGIGQISSEVPQNLSASRPQDRQFILSSKKLLLSDSGFYLCAWDGGEQYFGPGTRLTVT.

As concerns this clonotype: Because the CDR3's place on the DNA is in doubt, the DNA is left out and the CDR3 is given as listed by TCRdb. The chain employs TRBV5-1 and TRBJ1-1; the table's D gene call, TRBD1, was not cross checked with the DNA. Germline assignment: CDR1 SGHRS and CDR2 YFSETQ. The CDR3 has 24 residues if both end residues are counted. CDR3: CASSSGTAILNTEAFFGQRTEAFF.

This clonotype has at least ten counts. The genes are TRBV29-1 and TRBJ2-7; the match to TRBD1 covers 10 bases. Trimming took 3 bases from V and 3 from J; bases not matched to a gene: 2. The CDR3 sequence is 13 residues long. From germline, CDR1 is SQVTM and CDR2 ANQGSEA. The DNA for the CDR3 is TGCAGCGTTGAGAGGACAGGGGGCTACGAGCAGTACTTC. Translated, it gives CSVERTGGYEQYF.

This clonotype was observed a handful of times. V is TRBV14 and J is TRBJ2-7; 7 nucleotides line up with TRBD2. Germline CDR1 is SGHDN and CDR2 is FVKESK. V lost 4 bases and J lost 6; bases outside the gene matches: 9. The CDR3 runs 14 residues. The CDR3 here is CASSPASSGGEQYF. As DNA, the CDR3 is TGTGCCAGCAGCCCGGCCTCCTCGGGGGGCGAGCAGTACTTC.

V and J are TRBV7-2 and TRBJ2-7; possible D gene TRBD1, 6 bases. This CDR3 is built from 14 residues. The germline gives CDR1 SGHTA, CDR2 FQGNSA. Trimming took off 4 bases at V and 2 bases at J, with 12 bases between the two ends. The CDR3 DNA reads as TGTGCCAGCAGCTCAGCCGCAGGGGCCTACGAGCAGTACTTC. It is translated as CASSSAAGAYEQYF.

There are many counts of this clonotype. Germline and junction disagree at one end, which may indicate a read error. The chain is built from TRBV5-1 and TRBJ1-1; D remains unclear. The germline V gene encodes CDR1 SGHRS and CDR2 YFSETQ. The CDR3 length is 12 residues. CDR3 sequence (DNA): TGTGCCAGCAGTTTGCCAGGCACTGAAGCTTTCTTT. Its translation is CASSLPGTEAFF.

This clonotype appeared a few times. The chain carries TRBV10-2 and TRBJ2-2; 8 bases map to TRBD1. The germline V gene has CDR1 WSHSY and CDR2 SAAADI. This CDR3 region has 16 residues. Trimming at V came to 7 bases and at J to 3 bases, leaving 10 bases not matched to a gene. CDR3 bases: TGCGCCAGCAAAGGACAGGGTTCAAGGGACACCGGGGAGCTGTTTTTT. This gives the protein CASKGQGSRDTGELFF.

Comment on this clonotype: This may be a read error, as it is one base from a much larger clone. This chain links TRBV11-2 with TRBJ2-1, with D hard to call. This CDR3 spans 15 amino acids. Germline V CDR1 and CDR2: SGHAT, FQNNGV. Trimming removed 2 bases from V and 5 bases from J, with 13 bases in between. The CDR3 DNA follows: TGTGCCAGCAGCTTATTGCCCGCAAGGAACAATGAGCAGTTCTTC. Translation: CASSLLPARNNEQFF.

For this clonotype: Since a much larger clone is just one base distant, this may be a read error. This is likely a read error, given that the CDR3 carries no conserved phenylalanine or tryptophan at its end. The CDR3 DNA is TGTGCCAGCAGTTACGCGACCCCGGACAGTGAAGCTTTCTCT. It yields the protein CASSYATPDSEAFS. The chain uses TRBV6-2 or TRBV6-3 and TRBJ1-1, with a tentative D call TRBD1 (6 bases). The CDR3 has 14 amino acids. CDR1 is MNHEY and CDR2 is SVGEGT in the germline V gene. Trimming left V 2 bases short and J 7 bases short, with 14 bases between.

This clonotype occurred many times. The genes are TRBV7-3 and TRBJ2-7; 8 nucleotides match TRBD1. Germline V lookup: CDR1 SGHTA, CDR2 FQGTGA. With V trimmed by 3 bases and J by 2 bases, 12 bases remained unmatched. CDR3 length: 17 residues. CDR3 in DNA: TGTGCCAGCAGCTTCCCCCCCCTGGACAGGGATGCCTACGAGCAGTACTTC. Its protein is CASSFPPLDRDAYEQYF.

This clonotype was counted many times. The chain is built from TRBV2 and TRBJ1-5; D ambiguous. Germline V gene data show CDR1 as SNHLY and CDR2 as FYNNEI. The CDR3 contains 9 residues. V lost 11 bases, J lost 3 bases, and 2 bases lay in between. The CDR3 is CAHNQPQHF. The CDR3 DNA reads TGTGCCCACAATCAGCCCCAGCATTTT.

V is TRBV5-1 and J is TRBJ2-1; D unclear. The V gene lost 0 bases and the J gene lost 8 bases, with 9 bases spanning the gap. CDR1 SGHRS and CDR2 YFSETQ come from the germline V gene. The CDR3 has 13 amino acids. The CDR3 loop is CASSLAVLHEQFF. The CDR3 bases are TGCGCCAGCAGCTTGGCAGTTCTCCATGAGCAGTTCTTC.

The rearrangement joins TRBV4-3 to TRBJ2-4; TRBD1 matches 8 bases. J lost 3 bases, V lost 3 bases, and 1 base had no gene match. The CDR3 runs 14 residues. Per the germline V gene, CDR1 is LGHNA and CDR2 is YSLEER. CDR3 sequence: CASSQTGVKNIQYF. Written as DNA, the CDR3 is TGCGCCAGCAGCCAGACAGGGGTCAAAAACATTCAGTACTTC.

Notes on this clonotype: A clone one base away is much larger, so this may be a read error. This chain connects TRBV4-1 to TRBJ1-5; the D is unclear. The CDR3 has 16 amino acids. Trimming stripped 1 base from V and 0 bases from J, with 10 bases between. Germline V gene data show CDR1 as MGHRA and CDR2 as YSYEKL. For the CDR3, the DNA is TGCGCCAGCAGCCAAGCCTCATGGTATAGCAATCAGCCCCAGCATTTT. Translating gives CASSQASWYSNQPQHF.

This clonotype was found a few times. The chain joins TRBV11-2 to TRBJ2-5, with D possibly TRBD2 on 6 matching bases. The CDR3 extends over 16 amino acids. Trimming cost V 5 bases and J 5 bases, with 21 bases left between them. Per germline, CDR1 SGHAT and CDR2 FQNNGV. The CDR3 bases are TGTGCCAGCAGCCCGGAGGGTGGGGCCTCCTTGGAGACCCAGTACTTC. Encoded protein: CASSPEGGASLETQYF. Full variable domain (missing parts from reference TRBV11-2 and TRBJ2-5): EAGVAQSPRYKIIEKRQSVAFWCNPISGHATLYWYQQILGQGPKLLIQFQNNGVVDDSQLPKDRFSAERLKGVDSTLKIQPAKLEDSAVYLCASSPEGGASLETQYFGPGTRLLVL.